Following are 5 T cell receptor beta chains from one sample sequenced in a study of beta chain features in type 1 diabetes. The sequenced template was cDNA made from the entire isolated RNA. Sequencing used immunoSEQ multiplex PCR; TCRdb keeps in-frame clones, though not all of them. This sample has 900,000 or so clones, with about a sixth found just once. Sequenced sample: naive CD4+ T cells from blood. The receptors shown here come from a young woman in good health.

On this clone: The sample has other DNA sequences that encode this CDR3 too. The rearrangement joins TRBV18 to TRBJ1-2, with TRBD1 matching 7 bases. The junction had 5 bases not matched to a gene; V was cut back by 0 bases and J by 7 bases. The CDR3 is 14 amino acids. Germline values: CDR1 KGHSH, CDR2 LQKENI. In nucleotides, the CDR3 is TGTGCCAGCTCACCACCGTCAGGGGGTGGTGGCTACACCTTC. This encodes CASSPPSGGGGYTF.

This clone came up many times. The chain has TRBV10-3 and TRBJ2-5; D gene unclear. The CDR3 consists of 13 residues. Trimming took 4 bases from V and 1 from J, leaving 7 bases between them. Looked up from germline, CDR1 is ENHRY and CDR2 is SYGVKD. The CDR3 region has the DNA TGTGCCATCAGTGCGGCAGGCCAAGAGACCCAGTACTTC. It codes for CAISAAGQETQYF.

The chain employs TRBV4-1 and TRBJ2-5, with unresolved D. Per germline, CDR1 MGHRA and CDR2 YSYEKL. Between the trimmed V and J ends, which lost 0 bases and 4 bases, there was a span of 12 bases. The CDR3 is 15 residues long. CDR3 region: CASSQDGQWGETQYF. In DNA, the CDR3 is TGCGCCAGCAGCCAAGACGGCCAGTGGGGAGAGACCCAGTACTTC.

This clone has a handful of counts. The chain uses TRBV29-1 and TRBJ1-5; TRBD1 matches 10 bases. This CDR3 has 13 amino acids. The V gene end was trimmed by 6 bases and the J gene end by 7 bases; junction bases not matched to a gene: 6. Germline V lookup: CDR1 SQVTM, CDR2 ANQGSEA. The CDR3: CSVGTGEDQPQHF. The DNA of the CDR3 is TGCAGCGTAGGGACAGGGGAGGACCAGCCCCAGCATTTT.

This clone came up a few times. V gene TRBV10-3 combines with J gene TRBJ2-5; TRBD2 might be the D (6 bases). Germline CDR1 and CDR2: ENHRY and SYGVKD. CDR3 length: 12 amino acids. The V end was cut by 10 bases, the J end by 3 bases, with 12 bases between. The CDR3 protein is CATAPGEETQYF. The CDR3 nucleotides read TGTGCCACCGCCCCGGGGGAAGAGACCCAGTACTTC.